One sample yielded the 19 T cell receptor beta chains listed below, sequenced in a study of shared clonotypes between healthy human individuals. Profiled with immunoSEQ multiplex PCR; TCRdb holds only in-frame clones, not every one. The data show some 500,000 clones, around 80% seen once. The specimen sequenced was PBMCs. The source of these receptors is a woman aged 40 to 55 in good health. Some clones in this sample may be carry-over from other donors' samples.

This clone was observed a single time. The chain uses TRBV9 and TRBJ2-7; no definite D call. CDR3 length: 12 residues. CDR1 is SGDLS, CDR2 YYNGEE, per germline. V gave up 3 bases and J gave up 2 bases, with 6 bases separating them. The CDR3 DNA reads TGTGCCAGCAGCGGGGCGACCTACGAGCAGTACTTC. Translation: CASSGATYEQYF.

The chain employs TRBV28 and TRBJ2-3, with D perhaps matching TRBD1 (5 bases). Germline assignment: CDR1 MDHEN and CDR2 SYDVKM. The V gene lost 5 bases and the J gene lost 3 bases, with 12 bases spanning the gap. The CDR3 extends over 14 amino acids. Here the CDR3 reads CASSAPGLTDTQYF. The CDR3 coding sequence is TGTGCCAGCAGTGCCCCAGGGTTAACAGATACGCAGTATTTT.

The CDR3 DNA sequence: TGCAGCGTTGGGGTCATTTCGAATGAAAAACTGTTTTTT. Amino acids: CSVGVISNEKLFF. The V gene is TRBV29-1, the J gene TRBJ1-4; D is unresolved. The V gene lost 4 bases and the J gene lost 5 bases, with 11 bases spanning the gap. The germline V gene has CDR1 SQVTM and CDR2 ANQGSEA. The CDR3 sequence is 13 residues long.

V and J are TRBV5-1 and TRBJ2-5; D gene ambiguous. CDR3 size: 13 residues. Germline V gene lookup returns CDR1 SGHRS and CDR2 YFSETQ. Trimming cost V 1 base and J 5 bases, with 9 bases left between them. The CDR3 DNA sequence: TGCGCCAGCAGCTTGCAGGTCGAGGAGACCCAGTACTTC. Translated, it gives CASSLQVEETQYF.

This clone came up a few times. This chain links TRBV29-1 with TRBJ1-1; no definite D call. Deletions cut 6 bases from V and 0 bases from J, with 11 bases between. Germline CDR1 reads SQVTM; CDR2 reads ANQGSEA. The CDR3 has 13 residues. The CDR3, as DNA: TGCAGCGTCTCGGGGAACATGAACACTGAAGCTTTCTTT. Its translation is CSVSGNMNTEAFF.

In its sample, this clone was seen a few times. This rearrangement joins TRBV19 to TRBJ2-5, with 15 bases aligning to TRBD2. The CDR3 covers 15 residues. V gave up 6 bases and J gave up 5 bases; unmatched junction bases: 4. CDR1 and CDR2 (germline): LNHDA, SQIVND (reference sequence). CDR3 nucleotide sequence: TGTGCCAGTAGCGACGGACTAGCGGGAGGGGAGACCCAGTACTTC. This translates into CASSDGLAGGETQYF.

The count of this clone is one. The rearrangement joins TRBV19 to TRBJ1-5; 7 bases agree with TRBD1. Per germline, CDR1 LNHDA and CDR2 SQIVND (reference sequence). The CDR3 extends over 15 amino acids. V was clipped by 7 bases and J by 3 bases; unmatched bases: 9. The CDR3 DNA reads as TGTGCCAGTACCCTGAGACAGGGAGACAATCAGCCCCAGCATTTT. Translation: CASTLRQGDNQPQHF.

V usage is TRBV7-2 and J usage is TRBJ2-7, with D possibly being TRBD2 (5 bases). V lost 2 bases and J 3 bases, leaving 14 bases between the germline ends. Germline V gene sequence: CDR1 SGHTA, CDR2 FQGNSA. The CDR3 is 15 amino acids. DNA for the CDR3: TGTGCCAGCAGCTTAAATCCGGGAATTGGCTACGAGCAGTACTTC. It specifies CASSLNPGIGYEQYF.

The rearrangement uses TRBV5-4 and TRBJ2-1; TRBD2 matches 12 bases. This CDR3 region has 15 residues. Unmatched junction bases numbered 3, after V lost 3 bases and J lost 5 bases. Germline values: CDR1 SGHNT, CDR2 YYREEE (reference sequence). In DNA, the CDR3 is TGTGCCAGCAGCTGGACTAGCGGGAAGGACAATGAGCAGTTCTTC. Protein product: CASSWTSGKDNEQFF.

This chain links TRBV18 with TRBJ2-1, with 14 bases that match TRBD2. The V and J ends lost 2 bases and 9 bases, in that order; junction bases with no gene match: 3. The CDR3 runs 15 residues. Germline V gene sequence: CDR1 KGHSH, CDR2 LQKENI. In DNA, the CDR3 is TGTGCCAGCTCACCAGCGGGACTAGCGGGAGTTGAGCAGTTCTTC. It yields the protein CASSPAGLAGVEQFF.

The chain is built from TRBV5-1 and TRBJ1-2; 10 bases align to TRBD1. Germline-derived CDR1 and CDR2 are SGHRS and YFSETQ. The CDR3 loop spans 15 amino acids. The J segment lost 4 bases and the V segment lost 4 bases, leaving 7 bases of the junction unmatched. CDR3 in amino acids: CASSLRTGGSYGYTF. CDR3 bases: TGCGCCAGCAGCCTGAGGACAGGGGGTAGCTATGGCTACACCTTC.

V and J are TRBV5-1 and TRBJ2-1; D is undetermined. Looked up from germline, CDR1 is SGHRS and CDR2 is YFSETQ. The CDR3 extends over 14 amino acids. Trimming cost V 4 bases and J 4 bases, with 12 bases left between them. The CDR3 DNA is TGCGCCAGCAGCGATTCGACAACTTACAATGAGCAGTTCTTC. It encodes CASSDSTTYNEQFF. Supplemented by reference TRBV5-1 and TRBJ2-1, the full variable domain reads KAGVTQTPRYLIKTRGQQVTLSCSPISGHRSVSWYQQTPGQGLQFLFEYFSETQRNKGNFPGRFSGRQFSNSRSEMNVSTLELGDSALYLCASSDSTTYNEQFFGPGTRLTVL.

This clone was seen only once. J is TRBJ1-3 and V is TRBV18; 9 bases match TRBD1. The CDR3 runs 19 residues. Germline V lookup: CDR1 KGHSH, CDR2 LQKENI. With 6 bases clipped from V and 0 bases from J, the junction kept 15 bases outside the gene matches. Written as DNA, the CDR3 is TGTGCCAGCTCGGCGGCCGGGGGGACAGGGTTCCACTCTGGAAACACCATATATTTT. Protein: CASSAAGGTGFHSGNTIYF.

The chain uses TRBV28 and TRBJ2-7; D gene ambiguous. This CDR3 is 14 amino acids long. Trimming stripped 6 bases from V and 2 bases from J, with 14 bases between. CDR1 and CDR2 (germline): MDHEN, SYDVKM. CDR3 nucleotide sequence: TGTGCCAGCAGCTCTCCTATGAGTCCCTACGAGCAGTACTTC. This gives the protein CASSSPMSPYEQYF.

The chain links TRBV10-3 to TRBJ2-2; 9 bases fit TRBD1. Germline CDR1 and CDR2: ENHRY and SYGVKD. Trimming cost V 3 bases and J 3 bases; bases outside gene matches: 8. This CDR3 has 17 amino acids. CDR3 sequence: CAISDVIRQGDTGELFF. The CDR3, as DNA: TGTGCCATCAGTGACGTGATCCGACAGGGGGACACCGGGGAGCTGTTTTTT.

This clone was picked up a small number of times. The chain uses TRBV7-2 and TRBJ2-5, with 13 bases matching TRBD2. Germline V gives CDR1 SGHTA, CDR2 FQGNSA. The ends lost 5 bases at V and 2 bases at J; junction bases unmatched: 8. This CDR3 has 17 residues. In nucleotides, the CDR3 is TGTGCCAGCAGCGGATCACTAGCGGGAGGGATACAAGAGACCCAGTACTTC. It codes for CASSGSLAGGIQETQYF.

This clone was detected ten times or more. V is TRBV30 and J is TRBJ2-2, with TRBD1 identical over 7 bases. V lost 4 bases to trimming and J lost 2 bases; unmatched junction nucleotides: 4. The CDR3 spans 14 residues. Germline loops: CDR1 GTSNPN, CDR2 SVGIG (reference sequence). CDR3 DNA: TGTGCCTGGAACCGGGACAGCAACACCGGGGAGCTGTTTTTT. Protein product: CAWNRDSNTGELFF.

The rearrangement joins TRBV18 to TRBJ2-3; D remains ambiguous. Germline loops: CDR1 KGHSH, CDR2 LQKENI. This CDR3 spans 15 amino acids. V gave up 4 bases and J gave up 8 bases, with 19 bases separating them. The CDR3 coding sequence is TGTGCCAGCTCACTTACCTTCGGGCCGGCTGGTACGCAGTATTTT. It translates to CASSLTFGPAGTQYF.

V gene TRBV5-4 combines with J gene TRBJ2-1; 9 nucleotides align to TRBD1. J was trimmed by 12 bases and V by 5 bases; bases with no gene match: 3. This CDR3 spans 11 amino acids. Germline V gives CDR1 SGHNT, CDR2 YYREEE (reference sequence). Here the CDR3 DNA reads TGTGCCAGCAGTGAGACAGGGGGGCAGTTCTTC. It specifies CASSETGGQFF.